This T cell receptor (beta chain) was captured by sequencing in a study of blood T cell repertoires in COVID-19 (dated by TCRdb to 2019 to 2021). About the investigation overall: Recovered participants in ImmuneRACE Cohort 3 were defined as having two consecutive negative NP/OP PCR tests, clearance from a healthcare professional, or resolution of symptoms. Samples from collaborators originated in the United States, Italy and Spain and spanned both the acute and convalescent phases of COVID-19. The material from the prospective study consisted of cDNA or gDNA derived from T cells, B-cell-depleted T cells, or PBMCs. The dataset comprised deeply sampled blood TCRbeta repertoires from subjects exposed to, actively infected with, or recovered from COVID-19. The repertoires were released in a freely available public database intended as a resource for research on the immune response to SARS-CoV-2. The samples were drawn from the first 160 participants of the ongoing ImmuneRACE study and from about 1,200 subjects provided by 6 global collaborators. The sample metadata nearly always contained a de-identified subject ID, COVID-19 status, age in years and sex. Where available, HLA class I and class II types were obtained from metadata supplied by the sample provider rather than from assay-based typing. Summary of the overall study and its limitations: Clinical and demographic metadata were provided uncurated, with the amount varying by source and participant.

A word on this clone: The antigen this receptor binds is unknown. Base qualities are not provided; no much larger clone lies one nucleotide away.

The germline V gene sets CDR1 to MNHEY and CDR2 to SVGAGI. Including the terminal cysteine and phenylalanine, the CDR3 comprises 15 residues. Kept here is only the CDR3 DNA, which spans 45 bases and is read in frame from base 1. After removal of 6 bases from V and 1 base from J, the junction retains 7 bases not matched to a gene. Participants in the prospective study were aged roughly 18 to 95 years, lived in 20 to 25 United States geographic areas, and enrolled through a virtual design. To assign participants to cohorts, the prospective study relied on clinical history that participants themselves reported in a screening survey and a study questionnaire. In the prospective study, whole blood, serum and a nasopharyngeal or oropharyngeal swab were collected from each participant by mobile phlebotomists. Additional blood draws and questionnaires over an approximately 2-month period could optionally be provided by prospective study participants. Before DNA extraction, prospective study blood samples were shipped either frozen or at room temperature.

TCRbeta CDR3 regions were amplified from genomic DNA by means of the immunoSEQ Assay, a bias-controlled multiplex PCR. As for how the authors treated the data: Nucleated cell counts per sample were estimated from amplification of reference gene primers within the assay. To quantify the absolute abundance of each unique TCRbeta CDR3 rearrangement, sequence reads were collapsed and filtered. Productive Simpson clonality was computed per sample as the square root of Simpson's diversity index over productive rearrangements. TCRdb mirrors the immuneACCESS table, restricted to in-frame sequences. Some clones are absent from its copies; in checked studies, under half trace to an unresolved V gene, and the reason for the others is unknown. That table gives V, J and clone size, and the DNA gave D and trimming. Here the sample has roughly 150,000 clones; 84% occur a single time. The ten largest clones capture 3% to 4.5% of the sample.

The receptor was isolated from a man aged 50 or older in a cohort exposed to, infected with or recovered from COVID-19 (not recorded which). The rearranged chain carries TRBV6-5 and TRBJ1-1, and 8 bases in between align with TRBD1. Sequenced input: PBMCs or T cells enriched from blood (not recorded which). CDR3 protein: CASSPPGTGNTEAFF. The DNA sequence reads TGTGCCAGCAGCCCCCCCGGGACAGGGAACACTGAAGCTTTCTTT.